This record covers a single T cell receptor (beta chain). Its specificity is not known. The entry originates in a study of cytomegalovirus exposure and HLA in healthy donors. Study-level points and caveats: Analyses of presence/absence relied on an assumption of roughly uniform sequencing depth across donors.

CDR3 length: 13 residues. Germline CDR1 reads SGHNT; CDR2 reads YYREEE (reference sequence). The ends lost 4 bases at V and 3 bases at J; junction bases unmatched: 3. PCR primers comprised 60 Vbeta and 13 Jbeta primers. Measured with immunoSEQ multiplex PCR; TCRdb has only the in-frame clones, and not every one. The sample lists about 160,000 clones, roughly 76% seen once, with about 13% in the top ten. Sequences were obtained from PBMCs. The receptor was isolated from a woman between 45 and 60 years old in good health and CMV-seronegative. The gene calls are TRBV5-4 and TRBJ1-2, with 7 bases identical to TRBD1. CDR3 nucleotides: TGTGCCAGCAGCGAGGGACAGCACTATGGCTACACCTTC. It translates to CASSEGQHYGYTF.